This T cell receptor beta chain was sequenced in a study of PD-L1 blockade in urothelial cancer. The time point was: peripheral blood 6 weeks after treatment start. The CDR3 covers 20 residues. Germline values: CDR1 SGHVS, CDR2 FNYEAQ. The V gene end was trimmed by 5 bases and the J gene end by 1 base; junction bases not matched to a gene: 16. TCRdb keeps only in-frame clones here, not all; method: immunoSEQ multiplex PCR. Among some 110,000 clones listed, 91% were seen once. Study results and limitations: Greater 3-week expansion of tumor-associated blood clones was recorded for durable-benefit patients.

As for this clone: The antigen is not known.

The receptor comes from a man aged 55-75 years with urothelial cancer. The specimen comprised PBMCs, sampled around atezolizumab (anti-PD-L1) treatment. V and J are TRBV7-6 and TRBJ2-3, with 12 bases that match TRBD2. The CDR3: CASSRWGPLGTSGRTDTQYF. CDR3 sequence (DNA): TGTGCCAGCAGCCGCTGGGGACCCCTGGGGACTAGCGGGCGCACAGATACGCAGTATTTT.